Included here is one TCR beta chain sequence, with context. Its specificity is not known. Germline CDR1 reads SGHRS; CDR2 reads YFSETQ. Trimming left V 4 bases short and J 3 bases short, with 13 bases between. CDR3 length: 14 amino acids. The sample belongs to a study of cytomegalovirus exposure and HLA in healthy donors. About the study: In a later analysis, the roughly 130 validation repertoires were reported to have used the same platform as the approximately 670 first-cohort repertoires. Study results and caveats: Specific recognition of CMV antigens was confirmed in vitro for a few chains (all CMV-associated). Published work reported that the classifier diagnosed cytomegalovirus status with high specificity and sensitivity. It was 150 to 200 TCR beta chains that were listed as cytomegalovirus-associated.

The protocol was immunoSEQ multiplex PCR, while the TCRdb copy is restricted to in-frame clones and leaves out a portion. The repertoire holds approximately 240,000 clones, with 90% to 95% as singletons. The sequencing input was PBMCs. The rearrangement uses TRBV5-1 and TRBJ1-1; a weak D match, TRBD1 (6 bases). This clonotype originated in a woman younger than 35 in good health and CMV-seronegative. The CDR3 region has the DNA TGCGCCAGCAGCACGGGACACGGGGACACTGAAGCTTTCTTT. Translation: CASSTGHGDTEAFF.